This T cell receptor beta chain is drawn from a study of graft-versus-host responses after intestinal transplantation. Using immunoSEQ multiplex PCR, the repertoire was profiled, and TCRdb retains in-frame clones only, with some absent. The data contain a few thousand clones, 70% to 80% of them seen just once; the ten biggest clones take up about 7%. Graft specimens yielded both intraepithelial and lamina propria lymphocytes. The sequence was obtained from a human patient who received an intestinal transplant, so some T cells may come from the graft donor. The starting material was ileum tissue, obtained 9 days after transplant.

CDR3: CGRPQKITQSRANVLTF. The CDR3 coding sequence is TGTGGCAGACCGCAGAAGATAACACAAAGTCGGGCCAACGTCCTGACTTTC. The rearrangement joins TRBV8-2 to TRBJ2-6; whether TRBD1, the table's D call, matches the DNA was not checked. TRBV8-2 is listed as a pseudogene. This CDR3 contains 17 residues.